This TCR beta chain stems from a study of T cell repertoires in cytomegalovirus infection. The trim removed 2 bases at V and 2 bases at J, leaving 4 bases unmatched. The CDR3 runs to 17 residues. MiXCR was run by TCRdb on the reads, yielding one entry per CDR3 protein. The sample records more than 150,000 distinct CDR3 sequences, 25% to 30% being singletons. The material sequenced was PBMCs. The source of this sequence is a human donor in good health (CMV status not recorded). Some clones in this sample may be carry-over from other donors' samples. This chain connects TRBV12-3 or TRBV12-4 to TRBJ2-5; 14 bases map to TRBD2. CDR3 amino acids: CASSLIGLAGGQETQYF. Here the CDR3 DNA reads TGTGCCAGCAGTTTAATCGGACTAGCGGGGGGTCAAGAGACCCAGTACTTC.